This T cell receptor (beta chain) was sequenced in a study of blood T cell repertoires in COVID-19. Study as a whole: Collection of acute and convalescent COVID-19 samples took place in the United States, Italy and Spain. Nucleic acid was either cDNA or gDNA, and it came from T cells, B-cell-depleted T cells, or PBMCs.

Under the authors' procedure: Amplification from reference gene primers served as the basis for estimated nucleated cell counts. Clones were sequenced by immunoSEQ multiplex PCR, and TCRdb holds only the in-frame ones, with some missing. V and J calls and clone size come straight from that table; D and trimming were deduced from the DNA. There are about 330,000 clones in the sample; around 90% occur only once, and 7.5% to 10% lies in the top ten. V was pared by 4 bases and J by 3 bases, with 19 bases of the junction left unmatched. CDR1 and CDR2 from the germline V gene are PRHDT and FYEKMQ (reference sequence). The CDR3 runs 20 residues.

The chain has TRBV13 and TRBJ2-7; 12 nucleotides align to TRBD1. This TCR was recovered from a man under 40 with COVID-19, enrolled during active disease. Sequencing was carried out using peripheral blood. CDR3 bases: TGTGCCAGCAGCTCAACCACTCCGGGACAGGGGGCTACCCATGACTACGAGCAGTACTTC. Protein: CASSSTTPGQGATHDYEQYF.